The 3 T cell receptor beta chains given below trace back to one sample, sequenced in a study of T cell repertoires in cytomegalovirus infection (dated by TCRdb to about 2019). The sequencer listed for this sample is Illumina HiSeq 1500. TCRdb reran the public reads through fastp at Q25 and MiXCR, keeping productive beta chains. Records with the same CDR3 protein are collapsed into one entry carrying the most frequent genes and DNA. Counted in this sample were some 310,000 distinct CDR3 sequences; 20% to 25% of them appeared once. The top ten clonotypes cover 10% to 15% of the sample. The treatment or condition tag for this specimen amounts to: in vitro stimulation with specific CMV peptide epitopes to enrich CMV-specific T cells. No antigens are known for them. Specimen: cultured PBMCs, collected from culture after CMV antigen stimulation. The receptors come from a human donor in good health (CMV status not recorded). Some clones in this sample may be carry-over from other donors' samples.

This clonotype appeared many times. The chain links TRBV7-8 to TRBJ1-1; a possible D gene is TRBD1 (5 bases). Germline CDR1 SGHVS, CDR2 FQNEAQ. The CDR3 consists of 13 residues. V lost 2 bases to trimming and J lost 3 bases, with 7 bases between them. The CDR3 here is CASSLWGDTEAFF. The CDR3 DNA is TGTGCCAGCAGCTTATGGGGGGACACTGAAGCTTTCTTT. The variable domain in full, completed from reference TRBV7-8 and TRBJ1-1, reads GAGVSQSPRYKVAKRGQDVALRCDPISGHVSLFWYQQALGQGPEFLTYFQNEAQLDKSGLPSDRFFAERPEGSVSTLKIQRTQQEDSAVYLCASSLWGDTEAFFGQGTRLTVV.

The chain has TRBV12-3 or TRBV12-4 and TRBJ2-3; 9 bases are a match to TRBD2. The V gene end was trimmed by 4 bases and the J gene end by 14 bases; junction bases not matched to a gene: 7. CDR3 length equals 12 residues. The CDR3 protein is CASSSDSGSTYF. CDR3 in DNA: TGTGCCAGCAGTTCCGATAGCGGGAGTACGTATTTT.

CDR3: CSARVPSTDTQYF. Here the CDR3 DNA reads TGCAGTGCTAGAGTTCCTAGCACAGATACGCAGTATTTT. This rearrangement joins TRBV20-1 to TRBJ2-3, with D uncertain. Trimming removed 1 base at V and 0 bases at J, with 5 bases between. The CDR3 sequence is 13 residues long. CDR1 and CDR2 from the germline V gene are DFQATT and SNEGSKA (reference sequence).